This is a list of T cell receptor beta chains from one sample in a study of cytomegalovirus exposure and HLA in healthy donors. The method was immunoSEQ multiplex PCR; TCRdb's version includes in-frame clones alone and lacks a portion of them. Of about 67,000 clones in the sample, roughly two thirds are singletons; the top ten hold around 1.9%. The sample consisted of PBMCs. These receptors all come from a woman aged 25 to 39 in good health and CMV-seronegative. Each CDR3 is given with its conserved first and last residue. A D gene is named only where the DNA matches it firmly. Size is omitted from some rows. Given values are once, few, many or a class for expanded clones.

TRBD1	TRBV6-5	TRBJ1-1	few	CASRGQGVAFF	TGTGCCAGCAGGGGACAGGGAGTAGCTTTCTTT
TRBD1	TRBV7-9	TRBJ1-2	NA	CASSFVETGVYGYTF	TGTGCCAGCAGCTTCGTTGAGACAGGGGTCTATGGCTACACCTTC
NA	TRBV6-5	TRBJ1-6	NA	CASSVVPSGSPLHF	TGTGCCAGCAGTGTCGTCCCCAGCGGTTCACCCCTCCACTTT
NA	TRBV19	TRBJ1-5	NA	CASSRQFNQPQHF	TGTGCCAGTAGCCGACAGTTCAATCAGCCCCAGCATTTT
NA	TRBV6-1	TRBJ1-3	few	CASSRDRLSGNTIYF	TGTGCCAGCAGCCGCGACAGACTCTCTGGAAACACCATATATTTT
TRBD2	TRBV9	TRBJ2-5	NA	CASSDLMAGAQETQYF	TGTGCCAGCAGCGACCTAATGGCGGGAGCACAAGAGACCCAGTACTTC
NA	TRBV19	TRBJ2-7	NA	CASSKTKSSYEQYF	TGTGCCAGTAGTAAAACCAAGAGCTCCTACGAGCAGTACTTC
TRBD1	TRBV11-2	TRBJ2-7	NA	CASSSPGQETYEQYF	TGTGCCAGCAGCTCTCCGGGACAGGAGACCTACGAGCAGTACTTC
TRBD2	TRBV4-1	TRBJ2-3	NA	CASSPGLAKSSTDTQYF	TGCGCCAGCAGCCCGGGACTAGCAAAGTCTAGCACAGATACGCAGTATTTT
TRBD2	TRBV5-1	TRBJ2-1	few	CASSLAGGALGSNEQFF	TGCGCCAGCAGCTTGGCGGGGGGGGCATTGGGTTCTAATGAGCAGTTCTTC
NA	TRBV5-1	TRBJ1-2	NA	CASSLGTVDGYTF	TGCGCCAGCAGCCTGGGTACGGTTGATGGCTACACCTTC
NA	TRBV6-1	TRBJ1-2	few	CASSAFITGLRNYGYTF	TGTGCCAGCAGTGCCTTTATCACAGGGTTGAGGAACTATGGCTACACCTTC
TRBD1	TRBV6-1	TRBJ1-2	NA	CASSFGQGGGYGYTF	TGTGCCAGCAGTTTCGGACAGGGAGGGGGCTATGGCTACACCTTC
NA	TRBV10-3	TRBJ2-5	NA	CAISPSTGRETQYF	TGTGCCATCAGCCCTTCAACGGGGAGGGAGACCCAGTACTTC
NA	TRBV6-5	TRBJ1-4	NA	CASIGGLREKLFF	TGTGCCAGCATCGGGGGGCTTAGGGAAAAACTGTTTTTT
TRBD1	TRBV10-3	TRBJ1-4	NA	CAISEPHWTGGREKLFF	TGTGCCATCAGTGAGCCGCACTGGACAGGGGGTCGTGAAAAACTGTTTTTT
NA	TRBV5-4	TRBJ2-5	NA	CASSLVAQETQYF	TGTGCCAGCAGCTTGGTTGCGCAAGAGACCCAGTACTTC
NA	TRBV15	TRBJ2-1	few	CATSRSGSGEQFF	TGTGCCACCAGCAGGTCGGGGAGTGGTGAGCAGTTCTTC
NA	TRBV4-1	TRBJ2-3	NA	CASSQDQASTDTQYF	TGCGCCAGCAGCCAAGACCAGGCTAGCACAGATACGCAGTATTTT
NA	TRBV5-6	TRBJ1-4	NA	CASSLPGWTNEKLFF	TGTGCCAGCAGCTTGCCGGGGTGGACTAATGAAAAACTGTTTTTT
NA	TRBV19	TRBJ2-7	NA	CASSIRPGPAYEQYF	TGTGCCAGTAGTATTCGACCTGGGCCGGCCTACGAGCAGTACTTC
TRBD2	TRBV7-9	TRBJ2-4	NA	CASSLSGGSTKNIQYF	TGTGCCAGCAGCTTGAGCGGGGGGTCTACCAAAAACATTCAGTACTTC
TRBD2	TRBV7-8	TRBJ2-2	NA	CASTFQAGVNTGELFF	TGTGCCAGCACCTTCCAGGCGGGGGTCAACACCGGGGAGCTGTTTTTT
TRBD2	TRBV5-4	TRBJ2-7	few	CASSLAGGGPGEQYF	TGTGCCAGCAGCTTGGCCGGGGGGGGGCCCGGAGAGCAGTACTTC
NA	TRBV5-4	TRBJ1-2	NA	CASSITGNYGYTF	TGTGCCAGCAGCATTACAGGAAACTATGGCTACACCTTC
TRBD1	TRBV2	TRBJ2-1	once	CASSAGTGTSYNEQFF	TGTGCCAGCAGTGCCGGGACAGGGACCTCCTACAATGAGCAGTTCTTC
TRBD1	TRBV30	TRBJ1-5	once	CAWGTGGRGSNQPQHF	TGTGCCTGGGGGACAGGGGGGCGAGGTAGCAATCAGCCCCAGCATTTT
NA	TRBV6-5	TRBJ2-5	NA	CASSPLMQETQYF	TGTGCCAGCAGCCCTTTAATGCAAGAGACCCAGTACTTC
NA	TRBV2	TRBJ1-5	few	CASTKGYQPQHF	TGTGCCAGCACCAAGGGGTATCAGCCCCAGCATTTT
NA	TRBV28	TRBJ1-2	NA	CASSLERPQTF	TGTGCCAGCAGTTTAGAGCGGCCTCAAACCTTC
NA	TRBV11-2	TRBJ2-7	few	CASSLGAGIYEQYF	TGTGCCAGCAGCTTAGGAGCGGGCATTTACGAGCAGTACTTC
NA	TRBV18	TRBJ2-7	NA	CASSPHPPGEGYEQYF	TGTGCCAGCTCACCCCACCCACCGGGAGAGGGCTACGAGCAGTACTTC
NA	TRBV7-2	TRBJ1-1	once	CASSSGNLGATEAFF	TGTGCCAGCAGCTCCGGTAACCTGGGGGCCACTGAAGCTTTCTTT
TRBD1	TRBV27	TRBJ1-1	NA	CASSRAGGTEAFF	TGTGCCAGCAGTCGGGCAGGGGGCACTGAAGCTTTCTTT
TRBD2	TRBV28	TRBJ2-1	NA	CASTLAGGPIEQFF	TGTGCCAGCACGCTAGCGGGGGGGCCGATTGAGCAGTTCTTC
TRBD1	TRBV16	TRBJ1-5	NA	CASSQGSSDREGQPQHF	TGTGCCAGCAGCCAAGGGAGCTCGGACAGGGAGGGTCAGCCCCAGCATTTT
TRBD1	TRBV6-5	TRBJ2-7	few	CASSYSTGAYEQYF	TGTGCCAGCAGTTACAGTACAGGGGCCTACGAGCAGTACTTC
TRBD1	TRBV7-9	TRBJ2-7	once	CASSWDRPYEQYF	TGTGCCAGCAGCTGGGACAGGCCCTACGAGCAGTACTTC
NA	TRBV11-1	TRBJ2-7	once	CASSYSAYEQYF	TGTGCCAGCAGCTACAGTGCCTACGAGCAGTACTTC
TRBD2	TRBV7-8	TRBJ2-1	once	CASSLVVLAGYNEQFF	TGTGCCAGCAGCTTAGTGGTGCTAGCGGGATACAATGAGCAGTTCTTC
TRBD1	TRBV19	TRBJ1-2	NA	CASSADRDGSYGYTF	TGTGCCAGTAGTGCGGACAGGGACGGGTCCTATGGCTACACCTTC
NA	TRBV6-1	TRBJ2-1	NA	CASTGTFAGNEQFF	TGTGCCAGCACGGGGACTTTTGCAGGGAATGAGCAGTTCTTC
NA	TRBV27	TRBJ2-1	few	CASSFIGEEGEQFF	TGTGCCAGCAGTTTCATAGGGGAGGAGGGTGAGCAGTTCTTC
NA	TRBV7-2	TRBJ2-5	NA	CASSKQGGSETQYF	TGTGCCAGCAGCAAGCAGGGGGGCTCAGAGACCCAGTACTTC
TRBD1	TRBV6-5	TRBJ1-2	NA	CASSQGQLYGYTF	TGTGCCAGCAGTCAGGGACAGCTCTATGGCTACACCTTC
TRBD1	TRBV10-3	TRBJ2-1	NA	CAIRGQENYNEQFF	TGTGCCATTCGTGGACAGGAGAACTACAATGAGCAGTTCTTC
NA	TRBV5-4	TRBJ2-1	NA	CASSLGAVDEQFF	TGTGCCAGCAGCTTGGGGGCAGTCGATGAGCAGTTCTTC
TRBD1	TRBV6-1	TRBJ1-1	NA	CASSDPGGLNTEAFF	TGTGCCAGCAGTGACCCAGGGGGTCTGAACACTGAAGCTTTCTTT
TRBD1	TRBV7-9	TRBJ1-6	once	CASSSSRQGVDSPLHF	TGTGCCAGCAGCTCCTCGCGACAGGGAGTAGATTCACCCCTCCACTTT
NA	TRBV5-6	TRBJ1-4	NA	CASSILTQATNEKLFF	TGTGCCAGCAGCATCCTCACCCAGGCAACTAATGAAAAACTGTTTTTT
TRBD1	TRBV19	TRBJ1-1	NA	CASLGDRGMNTEAFF	TGTGCCAGCCTGGGGGACAGGGGTATGAACACTGAAGCTTTCTTT
NA	TRBV19	TRBJ1-6	NA	CASSITGQRNSPLHF	TGTGCCAGTAGTATAACAGGGCAGAGGAATTCACCCCTCCACTTT
NA	TRBV19	TRBJ1-5	NA	CASTPRAGRSNQPQHF	TGTGCCAGTACCCCCCGGGCGGGACGGAGCAATCAGCCCCAGCATTTT